These 9 T cell receptor beta chains originate from one sample sequenced in a study of T cells in Graves' hyperthyroidism and ophthalmopathy. RNA transcripts yielded amplified TCR beta CDR3 regions. First-round RT-PCR targeting the TCR CDR3 was performed with the HTBI primer set. Via MiXCR, TCRdb re-called the multiplex PCR reads, giving one row per CDR3 protein. Of fewer than 400,000 distinct CDR3 sequences listed, less than 20% were seen once; the top ten hold about a quarter. The sequencing sample was made of blood. The receptors were gathered from a woman aged 18-29 years with Graves' hyperthyroidism that later progressed to Graves' ophthalmopathy.

J is TRBJ2-1 and V is TRBV10-3; D is ambiguous. Trimming removed 7 bases from V and 9 bases from J, with 22 bases in between. This CDR3 comprises 15 residues. Germline V gives CDR1 ENHRY, CDR2 SYGVKD. The chain's CDR3 is CAINKGSSTFSEQFF. CDR3 sequence (DNA): TGTGCCATCAATAAAGGGTCTTCCACCTTTAGTGAGCAGTTCTTC.

Written as DNA, the CDR3 is TGTGCCAGCAGTTTACCGCAGTATGATTCACCCCTCCACTTT. It is translated as CASSLPQYDSPLHF. V gene TRBV27 combines with J gene TRBJ1-6; D is unclear. Germline values: CDR1 MNHEY, CDR2 SMNVEV (reference sequence). Deletions cut 2 bases from V and 8 bases from J, with 10 bases between. The CDR3 is 14 residues long.

This clonotype was counted only a few times. This sequence joins TRBV5-1 and TRBJ1-1, with TRBD1 as a possible D gene (5 bases). The germline V gene has CDR1 SGHRS and CDR2 YFSETQ. Trimming took off 6 bases at V and 2 bases at J, with 11 bases between the two ends. The CDR3 spans 13 residues. The CDR3, as DNA: TGCGCCAGCACTAGGGGTCCTAACACTGAAGCTTTCTTT. It translates to CASTRGPNTEAFF.

This clonotype was observed a few times. This sequence joins TRBV6-6 and TRBJ1-1, with D possibly being TRBD1 (6 bases). CDR3 size: 16 residues. The V gene's germline CDR1 is MNHNY and CDR2 SVGAGI (reference sequence). The ends were cut back, 0 bases at V and 5 bases at J, with 16 bases in the middle. This CDR3 reads CASSYSYGSQGTEAFF. For the CDR3, the DNA is TGTGCCAGCAGTTACTCGTACGGGTCCCAGGGGACTGAAGCTTTCTTT.

The V call is TRBV19, the J call TRBJ2-6; D is perhaps TRBD1 (5 bases). The germline CDR1 and CDR2 sequences are LNHDA and SQIVND (reference sequence). V gave up 1 base and J gave up 0 bases, with 16 bases separating them. This CDR3 is 19 amino acids long. The CDR3 protein is CASSIVGFSRASGANVLTF. The CDR3 nucleotides are TGTGCCAGTAGTATAGTTGGGTTTTCCAGGGCCTCTGGGGCCAACGTCCTGACTTTC.

This sequence joins TRBV14 and TRBJ1-4; D unresolved. V was cut by 3 bases and J by 4 bases, with 15 bases left in between. The CDR3 is 16 residues long. CDR1 is SGHDN, CDR2 FVKESK, per germline. This CDR3 reads CASSHRKGAINEKLFF. CDR3 in DNA: TGTGCCAGCAGCCATCGGAAGGGTGCCATTAATGAAAAACTGTTTTTT.

In its sample, this clonotype was seen many times. V and J are TRBV3-1 and TRBJ1-1, with 10 positions matching TRBD1. CDR3 size: 18 residues. Germline values: CDR1 LGHDT, CDR2 YNNKEL (reference sequence). J gave up 0 bases and V 4 bases, and 11 bases lay outside the gene matches. The CDR3: CASSRTGGQGGMNTEAFF. CDR3 DNA sequence: TGTGCCAGCAGCCGGACCGGCGGACAGGGGGGAATGAACACTGAAGCTTTCTTT.

The chain joins TRBV20-1 to TRBJ2-5; 9 positions match TRBD2. The germline V gene encodes CDR1 DFQATT and CDR2 SNEGSKA (reference sequence). CDR3 length equals 14 residues. V lost 3 bases to trimming and J lost 1 base; unmatched junction nucleotides: 3. CDR3 loop: CSASMREGQETQYF. The CDR3 DNA sequence: TGCAGTGCTAGTATGCGGGAGGGCCAAGAGACCCAGTACTTC.

The chain recombines TRBV5-1 with TRBJ2-3; D may correspond to TRBD1 or TRBD2 (5 bases each). Germline V CDR1 and CDR2: SGHRS, YFSETQ. Trimming removed 0 bases at V and 4 bases at J, with 15 bases between. The CDR3 contains 16 residues. The CDR3 protein is CASSLEQVARSDTQYF. The CDR3 DNA reads TGCGCCAGCAGCTTGGAACAGGTAGCGCGTTCAGATACGCAGTATTTT.